The rows below give T cell receptor beta chains drawn from one sample of a study of T cells in narcolepsy. Clones were read by immunoSEQ multiplex PCR, and TCRdb kept only the in-frame ones, dropping some. The sample lists fewer than 35,000 clones; around 75% were seen once. Sequencing was performed on CD45RA- memory CD4+ T cells from PBMCs. The receptors were sampled from a human donor with narcolepsy. The CDR3 runs from the conserved cysteine through the conserved F or W. A D gene is named only where the DNA matches it firmly. The size field is filled for only some rows; it gives once, few, many or a size class.

V gene	J gene	clone size	D gene	CDR3 protein	CDR3 DNA
TRBV5-1	TRBJ1-1	.	.	CASSLQDNTEAFF	TGCGCCAGCAGCCTGCAGGACAACACTGAAGCTTTCTTT
TRBV7-9	TRBJ1-1	few	.	CASSLPGSPSTTEAFF	TGTGCCAGCAGCTTACCGGGTTCCCCGTCGACCACTGAAGCTTTCTTT
TRBV4-1	TRBJ1-3	.	.	CASSQVGDSGNTIYF	TGCGCCAGCAGCCAAGTAGGGGATTCTGGAAACACCATATATTTT
TRBV5-1	TRBJ2-2	.	TRBD2	CASSLEISGRPHTGELFF	TGCGCCAGCAGCTTGGAGATTAGCGGGCGTCCACACACCGGGGAGCTGTTTTTT
TRBV6-5	TRBJ1-1	few	.	CASSEGLGTEAFF	TGTGCCAGCAGTGAAGGTCTGGGGACTGAAGCTTTCTTT
TRBV30	TRBJ2-1	.	.	CAWSVRVSSYNEQFF	TGTGCCTGGAGTGTTCGTGTCAGCTCCTACAATGAGCAGTTCTTC
TRBV27	TRBJ2-7	few	.	CASRDNSYEQYF	TGTGCCAGCAGAGACAATTCCTACGAGCAGTACTTC
TRBV7-2	TRBJ1-2	.	.	CASSFQVDGYTF	TGTGCCAGCAGCTTCCAAGTGGATGGCTACACCTTC
TRBV25-1	TRBJ1-1	.	.	CASSERQTSNTEAFF	TGTGCCAGCAGTGAAAGACAGACGTCGAACACTGAAGCTTTCTTT
TRBV19	TRBJ1-2	.	.	CASSSGVKYGYTF	TGTGCCAGTAGTTCAGGGGTTAAGTATGGCTACACCTTC
TRBV19	TRBJ1-2	few	.	CASSVGGIYGYTF	TGTGCCAGTAGTGTAGGGGGTATCTATGGCTACACCTTC
TRBV7-2	TRBJ2-5	.	TRBD2	CASSQLGSGKETQYF	TGTGCCAGCAGCCAACTGGGTAGCGGGAAAGAGACCCAGTACTTC
TRBV7-9	TRBJ2-7	.	TRBD2	CASSPGSGTPPYEQYF	TGTGCCAGCAGCCCGGGTAGCGGGACCCCACCCTACGAGCAGTACTTC
TRBV19	TRBJ2-3	.	.	CASSIGNADTQYF	TGTGCCAGTAGTATAGGGAACGCAGATACGCAGTATTTT
TRBV30	TRBJ2-3	.	.	CAWRPGTDTQYF	TGTGCCTGGAGACCAGGCACAGATACGCAGTATTTT
TRBV7-9	TRBJ1-2	.	.	CASSRTENYGYTF	TGTGCCAGCAGCAGGACAGAAAACTATGGCTACACCTTC
TRBV10-2	TRBJ1-6	few	TRBD1	CASSDRGRSPLHF	TGCGCCAGCAGTGACAGGGGGCGGTCACCCCTCCACTTT
TRBV6-5	TRBJ1-2	.	TRBD1	CASTRTGEHHGYTF	TGTGCCAGCACCCGGACAGGGGAACACCATGGCTACACCTTC
TRBV15	TRBJ2-3	once	.	CATSTRQGTDTQYF	TGTGCCACCAGCACGAGGCAGGGGACAGATACGCAGTATTTT
TRBV27	TRBJ1-1	.	.	CASSLLGPSRRNTEAFF	TGTGCCAGCAGTTTACTCGGACCGTCGCGGAGGAACACTGAAGCTTTCTTT
TRBV7-2	TRBJ2-2	.	TRBD1	CASRVDRGTSGELFF	TGTGCCAGCAGGGTGGACAGGGGGACGAGCGGGGAGCTGTTTTTT
TRBV11-2	TRBJ2-7	once	TRBD2	CASSLEPPLAGSYEQYF	TGTGCCAGCAGCTTAGAACCCCCCCTAGCGGGGAGCTACGAGCAGTACTTC
TRBV4-1	TRBJ1-1	.	.	CASREQGMNTEAFF	TGCGCCAGCAGGGAGCAGGGGATGAACACTGAAGCTTTCTTT
TRBV30	TRBJ2-3	.	TRBD2	CAWSVLAGSGTQYF	TGTGCCTGGAGTGTACTAGCGGGATCGGGGACGCAGTATTTT
TRBV19	TRBJ2-2	.	TRBD2	CASSPQLAGSNTGELFF	TGTGCCAGTAGTCCCCAACTAGCGGGGTCGAACACCGGGGAGCTGTTTTTT
TRBV7-2	TRBJ1-4	.	.	CASSLIGGAGEKLFF	TGTGCCAGCAGCTTAATTGGTGGGGCGGGTGAAAAACTGTTTTTT
TRBV5-5	TRBJ1-1	.	.	CASSLMSGLNTEAFF	TGTGCCAGCAGCTTGATGTCCGGGCTTAACACTGAAGCTTTCTTT
TRBV29-1	TRBJ1-2	.	.	CSAERGSGYTF	TGCAGCGCCGAACGGGGGAGCGGCTACACCTTC
TRBV30	TRBJ1-2	.	.	CAWRAIRDSRYGYTF	TGTGCCTGGAGGGCTATCAGGGATTCACGCTATGGCTACACCTTC
TRBV19	TRBJ1-1	few	.	CASRRLSRENTEAFF	TGTGCCAGTAGACGATTGTCGAGGGAGAACACTGAAGCTTTCTTT
TRBV29-1	TRBJ2-1	.	.	CRVLGVHDQGFF	TGCAGAGTCCTTGGGGTTCACGATCAGGGGTTCTTC
TRBV4-3	TRBJ2-2	.	.	CASSQAYNTGELFF	TGCGCCAGCAGCCAGGCTTATAACACCGGGGAGCTGTTTTTT
TRBV7-9	TRBJ2-7	.	.	CAIAPGYEQYF	TGTGCCATCGCACCTGGCTACGAGCAGTACTTC
TRBV29-1	TRBJ2-7	.	TRBD1	CSVEEIGQGMGEQYF	TGCAGCGTTGAGGAAATTGGACAGGGGATGGGAGAGCAGTACTTC
TRBV7-3	TRBJ1-2	.	TRBD1	CASSLDRGNGYTF	TGTGCCAGCAGCCTGGACAGGGGGAACGGCTACACCTTC
TRBV25-1	TRBJ1-2	few	.	CASSRTAYGYTF	TGTGCCAGCAGTCGGACAGCCTATGGCTACACCTTC
TRBV4-1	TRBJ1-1	.	.	CASSQDRVGREAFF	TGTGCCAGCAGCCAAGATCGGGTTGGAAGAGAAGCTTTCTTT